These 29 T cell receptor beta chains share one sample of origin, sequenced in a study of cytomegalovirus exposure and HLA in healthy donors. With 60 Vbeta and 13 Jbeta primers, the PCR was carried out. This table comes from immunoSEQ multiplex PCR, and its TCRdb copy is limited to in-frame clones, with some not included. The sample has some 200,000 clones; more than 9.5% are singletons. Sequencing was done on a sample of PBMCs. Source of these receptors: a man in his fifties or sixties in good health and CMV-seropositive.

The chain uses TRBV28 and TRBJ1-2; 11 bases map to TRBD1. V was pared by 5 bases and J by 8 bases, with 10 bases of the junction left unmatched. The germline V gene has CDR1 MDHEN and CDR2 SYDVKM. There are 15 residues in the CDR3. CDR3: CASSARTGGAFGYTF. CDR3 nucleotide sequence: TGTGCCAGCAGTGCCCGGACAGGGGGCGCGTTCGGCTACACCTTC.

The chain links TRBV5-1 to TRBJ1-2, with 7 positions matching TRBD1. The CDR3 has 15 residues. Trimming at V came to 0 bases and at J to 8 bases, leaving 10 bases not matched to a gene. CDR1 and CDR2 from the germline V gene are SGHRS and YFSETQ. In DNA, the CDR3 is TGCGCCAGCAGCTTGGAAAGCCTTGACAGGGCCGGCTACACCTTC. Its translation is CASSLESLDRAGYTF.

The rearrangement links TRBV2 to TRBJ2-7, with 9 bases matching TRBD1. This CDR3 has 14 amino acids. Trimming removed 7 bases from V and 2 bases from J; junction bases left unmatched: 6. Germline assignment: CDR1 SNHLY and CDR2 FYNNEI. Here the CDR3 DNA reads TGTGCCAGCACCTACAGGGGGCCAACCTACGAGCAGTACGTC. Amino acids: CASTYRGPTYEQYV.

This clone was detected only a few times. The V call is TRBV28, the J call TRBJ1-2; D is uncertain. V was trimmed by 5 bases and J by 5 bases, leaving 6 bases between them. CDR3 size: 11 residues. Germline values: CDR1 MDHEN, CDR2 SYDVKM. The CDR3 loop is CASSRTYGYTF. The CDR3 bases are TGTGCCAGCAGTCGGACTTATGGCTACACCTTC.

The V and J genes are TRBV6-6 and TRBJ1-2, with D possibly TRBD1 on 5 matching bases. The V and J ends lost 6 bases and 4 bases respectively, with 9 bases between them. The germline gives CDR1 MNHNY, CDR2 SVGAGI (reference sequence). The CDR3 consists of 12 residues. This CDR3 reads CASRSGGYGYTF. Written as DNA, the CDR3 is TGTGCCAGCAGGTCCGGGGGCTATGGCTACACCTTC.

As for this clone: Compared with germline, one end of the junction differs, possibly owing to a read error. The J gene is TRBJ1-1, the V gene TRBV7-9; D may be TRBD1 (6 bases). The CDR3 consists of 17 residues. From germline, CDR1 is SEHNR and CDR2 FQNEAQ (reference sequence). The CDR3 nucleotides read TGTGCCAGCACCTTAACCGGGGCGGGGGCACCGAACACTGAAGCTTTCTTT. It codes for CASTLTGAGAPNTEAFF.

The rearrangement joins TRBV5-1 to TRBJ2-1; 8 nucleotides match TRBD2. The CDR3 runs to 15 residues. After removal of 0 bases from V and 5 bases from J, the junction contained 4 bases not matched to a gene. CDR1 and CDR2 from the germline V gene are SGHRS and YFSETQ. CDR3 nucleotides: TGCGCCAGCAGCTTGGAAAGCGGGGGCAACAATGAGCAGTTCTTC. This encodes CASSLESGGNNEQFF.

This clone came up a few times. The chain links TRBV5-1 to TRBJ1-1, with D possibly TRBD1 on 5 matching bases. Germline CDR1 reads SGHRS; CDR2 reads YFSETQ. Trimming stripped 4 bases from V and 1 base from J, with 8 bases between. The CDR3 runs 13 residues. The CDR3: CASSADRNTEAFF. CDR3 in DNA: TGCGCCAGCAGCGCTGACAGGAACACTGAAGCTTTCTTT.

The V and J genes are TRBV5-4 and TRBJ1-2, with a weak D call TRBD1 (6 bases). Looked up from germline, CDR1 is SGHNT and CDR2 is YYREEE (reference sequence). This CDR3 is 14 amino acids long. V was shortened by 4 bases and J by 2 bases, with 12 bases between the two germline ends. This CDR3 reads CASSRDTLNYGYTF. CDR3 nucleotides: TGTGCCAGCAGCCGGGACACCCTAAACTATGGCTACACCTTC. The whole variable domain, remainder taken from reference TRBV5-4 and TRBJ1-2, is ETGVTQSPTHLIKTRGQQVTLRCSSQSGHNTVSWYQQALGQGPQFIFQYYREEENGRGNFPPRFSGLQFPNYSSELNVNALELDDSALYLCASSRDTLNYGYTFGSGTRLTVV.

This clone was detected only a few times. The chain combines TRBV4-1 with TRBJ1-2; D is possibly TRBD1 (6 bases). CDR3 length equals 14 residues. Germline V CDR1 and CDR2: MGHRA, YSYEKL. V gave up 4 bases and J gave up 0 bases, with 9 bases separating them. The CDR3 DNA reads as TGCGCCAGCAGCCCTCGGACAGCTAACTATGGCTACACCTTC. Residues: CASSPRTANYGYTF.

This clone was seen a handful of times. The chain uses TRBV7-9 and TRBJ2-1; D unresolved. Germline V CDR1 and CDR2: SEHNR, FQNEAQ (reference sequence). This CDR3 has 14 residues. V lost 5 bases and J lost 1, with 9 bases in between. The CDR3 DNA follows: TGTGCCAGCAGCAGGCCAGGATCCTACAATGAGCAGTTCTTC. Protein: CASSRPGSYNEQFF.

V gene TRBV6-1 combines with J gene TRBJ1-5; D not certain. Trimming took 8 bases from V and 4 from J, leaving 18 bases between them. The CDR3 has 15 residues. Per germline, CDR1 MNHNS and CDR2 SASEGT. The CDR3 DNA reads TGTGCCAGCGGGCTTACCGGGAAAACTAATCAGCCCCAGCATTTT. It specifies CASGLTGKTNQPQHF.

There are a few counts of this clone. The chain links TRBV7-2 to TRBJ2-2; possible D gene TRBD2, 5 bases. V was trimmed by 5 bases and J by 5 bases, leaving 9 bases between them. The CDR3 loop spans 13 amino acids. The germline V gene has CDR1 SGHTA and CDR2 FQGNSA. CDR3: CASSPPGTGELFF. In DNA, the CDR3 is TGTGCCAGCAGCCCCCCGGGAACCGGGGAGCTGTTTTTT.

The V and J genes are TRBV16 and TRBJ1-4; TRBD1 matches 9 bases. CDR3 size: 15 residues. Trimming at V came to 4 bases and at J to 3 bases, leaving 3 bases not matched to a gene. Germline V CDR1 and CDR2: KGHSY, FQNENV. The CDR3 nucleotides read TGTGCCAGCAGCCGAACAGGGGGCTCTAATGAAAAACTGTTTTTT. It codes for CASSRTGGSNEKLFF.

The gene calls are TRBV13 and TRBJ1-1; D unresolved. Trimming shortened V by 5 bases and J by 5 bases, and 9 bases separated the two germline ends. The CDR3 contains 12 residues. Germline loops: CDR1 PRHDT, CDR2 FYEKMQ (reference sequence). This CDR3 reads CASSPGGTEAFF. Written as DNA, the CDR3 is TGTGCCAGCAGCCCAGGTGGGACTGAAGCTTTCTTT. The entire variable domain, with the rest obtained from reference TRBV13 and TRBJ1-1, is as follows: AAGVIQSPRHLIKEKRETATLKCYPIPRHDTVYWYQQGPGQDPQFLISFYEKMQSDKGSIPDRFSAQQFSDYHSELNMSSLELGDSALYFCASSPGGTEAFFGQGTRLTVV.

This clone occurred a few times. The chain uses TRBV7-9 and TRBJ1-1; no clear D. The germline CDR1 and CDR2 sequences are SEHNR and FQNEAQ (reference sequence). Between the trimmed V and J ends, which lost 0 bases and 1 base, there was a span of 9 bases. The CDR3 contains 15 residues. The CDR3 loop reads CASSLAIRENTEAFF. DNA for the CDR3: TGTGCCAGCAGCTTAGCGATACGGGAGAACACTGAAGCTTTCTTT.

This clone has a handful of counts. This chain joins TRBV6-5 and TRBJ2-2; D not certain. The CDR3 totals 15 residues. Germline V gene data show CDR1 as MNHEY and CDR2 as SVGAGI. V lost 0 bases and J 7 bases, leaving 12 bases between the germline ends. The chain's CDR3 is CASSYSGPSIGELFF. CDR3 in DNA: TGTGCCAGCAGTTACTCTGGGCCCTCGATCGGGGAGCTGTTTTTT.

The chain is built from TRBV5-1 and TRBJ2-7, with 10 bases aligning to TRBD1. In germline, CDR1 is SGHRS, CDR2 YFSETQ. The junction had 8 bases not matched to a gene; V was cut back by 5 bases and J by 0 bases. The CDR3 length is 16 residues. For the CDR3, the DNA is TGCGCCAGCAGACGGACAGGGGGACAGAGCTCCTACGAGCAGTACTTC. Amino acid sequence: CASRRTGGQSSYEQYF. The whole variable domain, remainder taken from reference TRBV5-1 and TRBJ2-7, is KAGVTQTPRYLIKTRGQQVTLSCSPISGHRSVSWYQQTPGQGLQFLFEYFSETQRNKGNFPGRFSGRQFSNSRSEMNVSTLELGDSALYLCASRRTGGQSSYEQYFGPGTRLTVT.

The rearrangement uses TRBV6-1 and TRBJ1-2; 9 bases fit TRBD1. The J segment lost 4 bases and the V segment lost 7 bases, leaving 4 bases of the junction unmatched. Germline CDR1 is MNHNS and CDR2 is SASEGT. The CDR3 consists of 13 residues. DNA of the CDR3: TGTGCCAGCACTTCGGGACAGGGCTATGGCTACACCTTC. Amino acids: CASTSGQGYGYTF.

The CDR3: CASRGSTGATEAFF. CDR3 DNA: TGTGCCAGCAGAGGGTCGACAGGTGCGACTGAAGCTTTCTTT. The chain uses TRBV2 and TRBJ1-1; D is perhaps TRBD1 (6 bases). The CDR3 is made up of 14 amino acids. CDR1 and CDR2 (germline): SNHLY, FYNNEI. V gave up 6 bases and J gave up 5 bases, with 16 bases separating them. The full variable domain, completed using reference TRBV2 and TRBJ1-1, is EPEVTQTPSHQVTQMGQEVILRCVPISNHLYFYWYRQILGQKVEFLVSFYNNEISEKSEIFDDQFSVERPDGSNFTLKIRSTKLEDSAMYFCASRGSTGATEAFFGQGTRLTVV.

The rearrangement joins TRBV6-6 to TRBJ1-6; D gene uncertain. Trimming stripped 7 bases from V and 2 bases from J, with 6 bases between. The CDR3 is made up of 13 amino acids. Germline V CDR1 and CDR2: MNHNY, SVGAGI (reference sequence). CDR3: CASIVAYNSPLHF. The CDR3 DNA follows: TGTGCCAGCATAGTTGCCTATAATTCACCCCTCCACTTT.

The J gene is TRBJ1-3, the V gene TRBV7-2; no firm D call. Germline V gene lookup returns CDR1 SGHTA and CDR2 FQGNSA. Trimming took off 6 bases at V and 9 bases at J, with 15 bases between the two ends. There are 13 residues in the CDR3. CDR3: CASRAPPPPTIYF. The CDR3 nucleotides are TGTGCCAGCAGGGCTCCACCCCCCCCCACCATATATTTT. Combining the CDR3 with reference TRBV7-2 and TRBJ1-3 gives the whole variable domain GAGVSQSPSNKVTEKGKDVELRCDPISGHTALYWYRQSLGQGLEFLIYFQGNSAPDKSGLPSDRFSAERTGGSVSTLTIQRTQQEDSAVYLCASRAPPPPTIYFGEGSWLTVV.

The V gene is TRBV2, the J gene TRBJ2-2; no firm D call. The CDR3 covers 15 residues. CDR1 SNHLY and CDR2 FYNNEI come from the germline V gene. V lost 6 bases to trimming and J lost 1 base, with 12 bases between them. This CDR3 is CASSPQSLNTGELFF. CDR3 bases: TGTGCCAGCAGCCCACAGAGTTTGAACACCGGGGAGCTGTTTTTT. Combining the CDR3 with reference TRBV2 and TRBJ2-2 gives the whole variable domain EPEVTQTPSHQVTQMGQEVILRCVPISNHLYFYWYRQILGQKVEFLVSFYNNEISEKSEIFDDQFSVERPDGSNFTLKIRSTKLEDSAMYFCASSPQSLNTGELFFGEGSRLTVL.

V gene TRBV10-3 combines with J gene TRBJ2-3, with 8 bases that match TRBD2. The CDR3 length is 12 residues. J lost 8 bases, V lost 6 bases, and 4 bases had no gene match. Per the germline V gene, CDR1 is ENHRY and CDR2 is SYGVKD. The chain's CDR3 is CAIRSAGGTQYF. Here the CDR3 DNA reads TGTGCCATCAGGTCGGCGGGGGGTACGCAGTATTTT.

A few counts support this clone. The chain is built from TRBV7-9 and TRBJ2-7; 13 bases align to TRBD2. Looked up from germline, CDR1 is SEHNR and CDR2 is FQNEAQ (reference sequence). The CDR3 is made up of 16 amino acids. With 1 base clipped from V and 3 bases from J, the junction kept 3 bases outside the gene matches. CDR3 sequence reads: CASSLGGLAGHYEQYV. CDR3 nucleotide sequence: TGTGCCAGCAGCTTAGGGGGACTAGCGGGGCACTACGAGCAGTACGTC.

The V call is TRBV5-4, the J call TRBJ2-2; 11 nucleotides align to TRBD2. The trim removed 1 base at V and 7 bases at J, leaving 6 bases unmatched. This CDR3 contains 16 residues. CDR1 and CDR2 from the germline V gene are SGHNT and YYREEE (reference sequence). CDR3 coding DNA: TGTGCCAGCAGCTTGAGTCCTAGCGGGGGGCTCGGGGAGCTGTTTTTT. Its protein is CASSLSPSGGLGELFF.

A note on this clone: The same CDR3 also results from other DNA sequences found in this sample. V gene TRBV30 combines with J gene TRBJ1-6; tentative D call: TRBD1 (6 bases). CDR3 length equals 12 residues. The ends were cut back, 3 bases at V and 11 bases at J, with 11 bases in the middle. Germline loops: CDR1 GTSNPN, CDR2 SVGIG (reference sequence). The CDR3 region is CAWSPEGAPLHF. The CDR3 region has the DNA TGTGCCTGGAGCCCAGAGGGGGCACCCCTCCACTTT. Variable domain in full (rest from reference TRBV30 and TRBJ1-6): SQTIHQWPATLVQPVGSPLSLECTVEGTSNPNLYWYRQAAGRGLQLLFYSVGIGQISSEVPQNLSASRPQDRQFILSSKKLLLSDSGFYLCAWSPEGAPLHFGNGTRLTVT.

The gene calls are TRBV5-6 and TRBJ2-7; D perhaps matches TRBD2 (6 bases). CDR1 is SGHDT and CDR2 is YYEEEE in the germline V gene. The CDR3 spans 15 residues. CDR3 amino acids: CASSRAGGISYEKYV. The CDR3 bases are TGTGCCAGCAGCCGAGCTGGGGGGATCTCATACGAGAAGTACGTT.

Comment on this clone: Distinct nucleotide sequences in the sample also encode this CDR3. The chain links TRBV7-2 to TRBJ1-5; D is perhaps TRBD1 (5 bases). CDR3 length: 14 residues. Germline CDR1 reads SGHTA; CDR2 reads FQGNSA. The V gene lost 2 bases and the J gene lost 0 bases, with 5 bases spanning the gap. CDR3 region: CASSLQGSNQPQHF. CDR3 in DNA: TGTGCCAGCAGCTTACAGGGTAGCAATCAGCCCCAGCATTTT.